This T cell receptor (beta chain) was captured in a study of T cell responses to AZD1222 COVID-19 vaccine. Notes on the study in general: Donors were mostly white British, more females; clonal diversity possibly underestimated. Spike-specific TCR breadth and depth both grew after two AZD1222 doses. Baseline seropositives among AZD1222 recipients totaled only 5 or 6. Repertoires in all cases were sampled only once the peak T cell response had passed.

The repertoire was sequenced with immunoSEQ multiplex PCR; TCRdb's copy has only in-frame clones and lacks some. This table holds 45,000 to 50,000 clones, 75% to 90% found once. As for this clone: Its antigen is still unknown.

From germline, CDR1 is SGHVS and CDR2 FQNEAQ. The CDR3 extends over 14 amino acids. The TCR comes from an adult who received the AZD1222 COVID-19 vaccine. The sample here was peripheral blood, taken 28 days after the second AZD1222 dose. This chain connects TRBV7-8 to TRBJ1-3; a weak D match, TRBD1 (5 bases). The J call is in doubt because the DNA end fits TRBJ2-2 better. The CDR3 DNA reads as TGTGCCAGCAGCTGGGGCGTGAACACCGGGGAGCTGTTTTTT. Translation gives CASSWGVNTGELFF.